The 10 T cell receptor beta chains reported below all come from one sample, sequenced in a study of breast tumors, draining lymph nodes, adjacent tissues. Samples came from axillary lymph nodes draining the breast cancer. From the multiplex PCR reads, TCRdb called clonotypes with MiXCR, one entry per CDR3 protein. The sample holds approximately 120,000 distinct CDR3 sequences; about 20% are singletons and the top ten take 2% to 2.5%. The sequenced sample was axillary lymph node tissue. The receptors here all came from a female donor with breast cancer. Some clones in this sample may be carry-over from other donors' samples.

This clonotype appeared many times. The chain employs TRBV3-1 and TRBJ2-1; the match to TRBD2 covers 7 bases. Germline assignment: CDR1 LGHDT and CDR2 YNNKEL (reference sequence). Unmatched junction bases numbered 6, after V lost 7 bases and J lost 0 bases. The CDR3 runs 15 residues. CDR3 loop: CASTPSGSSYNEQFF. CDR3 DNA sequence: TGTGCCAGCACCCCTAGCGGAAGCTCCTACAATGAGCAGTTCTTC.

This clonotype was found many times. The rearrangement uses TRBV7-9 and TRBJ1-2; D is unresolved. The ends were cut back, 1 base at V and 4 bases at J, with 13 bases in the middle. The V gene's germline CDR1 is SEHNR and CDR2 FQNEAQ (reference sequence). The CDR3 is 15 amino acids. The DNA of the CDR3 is TGTGCCAGCAGCTTAGATATGAGGGTTGGCTATGGCTACACCTTC. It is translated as CASSLDMRVGYGYTF.

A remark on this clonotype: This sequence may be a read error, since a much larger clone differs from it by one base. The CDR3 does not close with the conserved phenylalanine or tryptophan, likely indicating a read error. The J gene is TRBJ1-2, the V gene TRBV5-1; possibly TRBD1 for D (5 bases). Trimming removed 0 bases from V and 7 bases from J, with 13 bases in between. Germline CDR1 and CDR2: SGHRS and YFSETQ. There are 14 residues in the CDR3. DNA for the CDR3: TGCGCCAGCAGCTTGGGGGGGGTAAATGCTGGCTACACCTCC. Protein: CASSLGGVNAGYTS.

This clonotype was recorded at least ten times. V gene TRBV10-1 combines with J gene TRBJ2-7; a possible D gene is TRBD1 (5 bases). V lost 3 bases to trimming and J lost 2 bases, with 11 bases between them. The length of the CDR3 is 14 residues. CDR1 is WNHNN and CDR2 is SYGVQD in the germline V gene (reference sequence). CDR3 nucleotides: TGCGCCAGCAGTGAAGGACACCTCCCCTACGAGCAGTACTTC. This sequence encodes CASSEGHLPYEQYF.

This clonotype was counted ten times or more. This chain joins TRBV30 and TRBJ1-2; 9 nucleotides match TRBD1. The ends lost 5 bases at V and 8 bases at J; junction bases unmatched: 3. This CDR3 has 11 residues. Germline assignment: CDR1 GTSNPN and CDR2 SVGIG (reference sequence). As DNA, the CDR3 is TGTGCCTGGGGGACAGGGAGAGGCTACACCTTC. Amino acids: CAWGTGRGYTF.

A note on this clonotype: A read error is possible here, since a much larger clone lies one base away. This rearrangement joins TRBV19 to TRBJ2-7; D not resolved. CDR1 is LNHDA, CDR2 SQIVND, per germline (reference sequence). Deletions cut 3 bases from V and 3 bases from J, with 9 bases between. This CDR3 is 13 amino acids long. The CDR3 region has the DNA TGTGCCAGTAGTATGAAGGTTAGCTACGAGCAGTACTTC. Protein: CASSMKVSYEQYF. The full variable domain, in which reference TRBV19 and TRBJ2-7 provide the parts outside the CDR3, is DGGITQSPKYLFRKEGQNVTLSCEQNLNHDAMYWYRQDPGQGLRLIYYSQIVNDFQKGDIAEGYSVSREKKESFPLTVTSAQKNPTAFYLCASSMKVSYEQYFGPGTRLTVT.

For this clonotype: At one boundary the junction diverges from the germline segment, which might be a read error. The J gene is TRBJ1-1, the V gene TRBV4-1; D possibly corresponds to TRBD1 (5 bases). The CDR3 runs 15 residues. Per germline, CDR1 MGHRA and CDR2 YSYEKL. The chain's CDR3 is CASSPPGGMGTEAFF. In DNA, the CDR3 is TGTGCCAGCAGCCCCCCGGGGGGGATGGGCACTGAAGCTTTCTTT.

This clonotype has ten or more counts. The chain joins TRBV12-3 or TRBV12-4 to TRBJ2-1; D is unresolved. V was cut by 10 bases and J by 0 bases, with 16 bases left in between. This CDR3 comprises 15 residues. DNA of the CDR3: TGTGCCACCTACTACAGCCTTAGCTCCTACAATGAGCAGTTCTTC. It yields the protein CATYYSLSSYNEQFF.

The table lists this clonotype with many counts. CDR3 region: CASSGGLAGGFEQYF. CDR3 bases: TGTGCCAGCAGCGGGGGACTAGCGGGAGGGTTCGAGCAGTACTTC. The chain carries TRBV5-4 and TRBJ2-7, with 16 bases identical to TRBD2. The CDR3 is 15 residues long. Trimming took 4 bases from V and 6 from J; bases not matched to a gene: 4. Germline-derived CDR1 and CDR2 are SGHNT and YYREEE (reference sequence).

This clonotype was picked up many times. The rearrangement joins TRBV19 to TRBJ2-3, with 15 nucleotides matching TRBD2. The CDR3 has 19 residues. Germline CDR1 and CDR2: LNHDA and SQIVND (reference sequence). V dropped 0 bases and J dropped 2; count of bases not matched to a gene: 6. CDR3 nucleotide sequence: TGTGCCAGTAGTATAGATTGGACTAGCGGGAGGGCCTCCACAGATACGCAGTATTTT. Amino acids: CASSIDWTSGRASTDTQYF.